This T cell receptor (beta chain) was recorded in a study of CD8 T cells in Susac syndrome (dated by TCRdb to between 2019 and 2020). Study-wide context: Repertoire sequencing was used to test whether CD8+ T cell activation and differentiation in Susac syndrome was antigen driven. The study compared CD8+ T cell repertoire clonality among over ten healthy donors, around 14 Susac syndrome patients and 15 multiple sclerosis patients.

Of note for this clonotype: Its antigen has not been determined. Base quality data are lacking; no much larger clone is found one base away.

Overall results and qualifications from the work: The number of individuals in the TCR sequencing and HLA analysis was acknowledged as relatively small.

Peripheral blood CD8+ and CD4+ T cells from healthy donors, Susac syndrome patients and multiple sclerosis patients were profiled using high-throughput TCR beta sequencing. Treatment-naive patients with stable or active relapsing-remitting disease fulfilling revised McDonald criteria were used as multiple sclerosis controls. Bulk CD8+ and CD4+ T cells were purified magnetically by negative isolation, whereas CD8+ TEMRA cells were enriched by FACS. Blood was drawn into EDTA tubes, processed within 24 hours, and PBMCs were isolated by density gradient centrifugation. PBMCs destined for TCR sequencing were cryopreserved in liquid nitrogen and later thawed in a 37 °C water bath. Purity of sorted or isolated CD4+, CD8+ and CD8+ TEMRA cells was at least 90%. RNA was extracted using the RNeasy kit, and roughly 0.5 to 1 ug of the RNA was reverse transcribed with random hexamers. The immunoSEQ multiplex PCR assay, covering 54 Vbeta and 13 Jbeta segments, was used to amplify TCR beta CDR3 regions. PCR amplification bias was corrected by using a synthetic template baseline for primer optimization and computational correction. Per the source publication's procedure: Reads were assigned to V, D and J genes according to IMGT and analyzed in immunoSEQ Analyzer, with only productive sequences retained. To calculate clonality, Shannon entropy was normalized by log2 of the number of productive unique sequences and then subtracted from one. For each patient and control, public and private clones were evaluated within the 100 most prevalent clones. Susac-specific clones were defined as absent from healthy and MS cohorts, over a thousand published viral clones and other ImmuneACCESS disease sequences. TCRdb ran its own pipeline on the public reads, namely fastp trimming at Q25 and MiXCR clone calling, and kept in-frame beta chains. Entries that share a CDR3 protein sequence are merged under the most common genes and DNA. The V and J calls and clone size are TCRdb's, not the authors'. The sample table lists around 130,000 distinct CDR3 sequences, about 90% of them with a count of one. The ten largest clones represent about 0.23% of the sample.

The receptor was derived from a human donor with multiple sclerosis. The source material was CD8+ T cells from PBMCs.

The CDR3 reads as follows: CASSLATNEKLFF. The sequenced DNA: TGTGCCAGCAGCTTAGCAACTAATGAAAAACTGTTTTTT. Rearrangement joined TRBV7-6 to TRBJ1-4; no D segment can be confidently identified. Spanning cysteine to phenylalanine, the CDR3 consists of 13 amino acids. Kept here is only the CDR3 DNA, which spans 39 bases and is read in frame from base 1. Sequences SGHVS (CDR1) and FNYEAQ (CDR2) are obtained from the germline V gene. The trim is 0 bases for V and 1 base for J, with a gap of 0 bases between the germline ends.